This T cell receptor beta chain derives from a study of CD8+ T cells in alopecia areata. As for the study in general: Each day, treated patients took oral tofacitinib twice, at 5 to 10 mg per dose. Patients remained on tofacitinib for 6 to 18 months and then went 6 months without it.

As part of sample collection, lesional scalp punch biopsies and peripheral blood were taken from alopecia areata patients. Whole-study results and caveats: Mouse data revealed clearer TCR sharing than patient data did, a gap possibly tied to HLA. Greater clonality was observed in lesional scalp samples, especially alopecia totalis/universalis, versus normal scalp.

Concerning this clone itself: Its specificity is not known.

Sequencing used cDNA as its template, made by extracting RNA and reverse transcribing it. Only in-frame clones appear in the TCRdb table, and some are missing; sequencing was by immunoSEQ multiplex PCR. The sample lists 7,000 to 9,500 clones; around three fifths were seen once. V trimming: 2 bases; J trimming: 9 bases; junction bases outside the gene matches: 7. The germline CDR1 and CDR2 sequences are SGHRS and YFSETQ. This CDR3 comprises 13 residues. This sequence originates from a human donor with alopecia areata. This chain links TRBV5-1 with TRBJ2-5; 7 bases agree with TRBD2. The sample was skin, taken at week 0. The CDR3 DNA follows: TGCGCCAGCAGCTTTCAGGGAGGGGAGGCCCAGTACTTC. Translating it yields CASSFQGGEAQYF.